This T cell receptor beta chain was documented in a study of T-cell memory formation after mild COVID-19. Notes on the study in general: Clonal second-wave expansions that peaked on day 37 had unconfirmed SARS-CoV-2 specificity.

In the case of this clonotype: Its target is unknown.

The CDR3 is made up of 14 amino acids. The germline V gene encodes CDR1 MNHEY and CDR2 SVGEGT. Trimming left V 0 bases short and J 0 bases short, with 6 bases between. TCRdb reanalysed the 5' RACE reads using MiXCR and keeps one entry per CDR3 protein. The data hold about 560,000 distinct CDR3 sequences, with around a sixth observed a single time. This TCR was sampled from an adult woman who had mild COVID-19 (a few samples of this study predate the infection). Cell type and time point are not known. Sequencing was carried out using PBMCs or a T cell subset sorted from them (not recorded which). This sequence joins TRBV6-2 or TRBV6-3 and TRBJ2-7, with D maybe TRBD2 (6 bases). The DNA for the CDR3 is TGTGCCAGCAGTTACTCGACTAGCTCCTACGAGCAGTACTTC. Protein: CASSYSTSSYEQYF.